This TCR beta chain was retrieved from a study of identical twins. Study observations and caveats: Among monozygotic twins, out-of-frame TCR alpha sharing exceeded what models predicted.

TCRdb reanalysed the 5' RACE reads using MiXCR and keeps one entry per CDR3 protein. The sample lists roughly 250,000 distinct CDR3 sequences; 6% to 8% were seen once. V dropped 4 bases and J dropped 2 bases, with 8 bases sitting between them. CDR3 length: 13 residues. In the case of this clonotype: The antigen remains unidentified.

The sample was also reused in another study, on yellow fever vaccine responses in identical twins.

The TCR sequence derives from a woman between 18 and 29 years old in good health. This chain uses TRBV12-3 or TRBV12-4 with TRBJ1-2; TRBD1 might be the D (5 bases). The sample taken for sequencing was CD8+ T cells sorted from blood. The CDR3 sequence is CASSSRQNYGYTF. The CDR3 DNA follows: TGTGCCAGCAGTTCACGACAGAACTATGGCTACACCTTC.